The 14 T cell receptor beta chains presented below share a single source sample, sequenced in a study of shared clonotypes between healthy human individuals. This table comes from immunoSEQ multiplex PCR, and its TCRdb copy is limited to in-frame clones, with some not included. The sample lists roughly 2.5 million clones; around nine tenths were seen once. Source material: naive CD4+ T cells sorted from blood. The subset was: CD45RA+ positively selected. All receptors derive from a man between 18 and 29 years old in good health.

This rearrangement joins TRBV10-2 to TRBJ2-1, with 12 nucleotides matching TRBD2. Germline assignment: CDR1 WSHSY and CDR2 SAAADI. Trimming cost V 4 bases and J 9 bases; bases outside gene matches: 7. This CDR3 spans 15 amino acids. The CDR3 DNA is TGCGCCAGCAGTGTATTACTAGCGGGAGGTTTTGAGCAGTTCTTC. Translating it yields CASSVLLAGGFEQFF.

This chain joins TRBV12-2 and TRBJ2-1. TRBV12-2 has pseudogene status. The CDR3 has 15 amino acids. CDR3 loop: CASRLDGRGYNEQFF. For the CDR3, the DNA is TGTGCAAGTCGCTTAGACGGACGCGGCTACAATGAGCAGTTCTTC.

The chain couples TRBV11-3 to TRBJ2-7; D is perhaps TRBD1 (5 bases). V gave up 1 base and J gave up 2 bases, with 12 bases separating them. The CDR3 contains 15 residues. CDR1 and CDR2 (germline): SGHNT, YENEEA. The CDR3 DNA reads as TGTGCCAGCAGCTTAGGATTTTGGGGCCCCTACGAGCAGTACTTC. Protein product: CASSLGFWGPYEQYF.

This chain connects TRBV14 to TRBJ2-7, with D possibly being TRBD1 or TRBD2 (5 bases each). The CDR3 consists of 15 residues. CDR1 SGHDN and CDR2 FVKESK come from the germline V gene. The ends were cut back, 5 bases at V and 3 bases at J, with 17 bases in the middle. CDR3 nucleotide sequence: TGTGCCAGCAGCATAAGGGGACGCGCGAACTACGAGCAGTACTTC. Amino acids: CASSIRGRANYEQYF. Filled out from reference TRBV14 and TRBJ2-7, the complete variable domain reads EAGVTQFPSHSVIEKGQTVTLRCDPISGHDNLYWYRRVMGKEIKFLLHFVKESKQDESGMPNNRFLAERTGGTYSTLKVQPAELEDSGVYFCASSIRGRANYEQYFGPGTRLTVT.

The chain joins TRBV18 to TRBJ2-1, with a possible D match to TRBD2 (7 bases). Per germline, CDR1 KGHSH and CDR2 LQKENI. Trimming removed 0 bases from V and 9 bases from J, with 12 bases in between. The CDR3 totals 14 residues. Here the CDR3 reads CASSPPGGLFEQFF. CDR3 sequence (DNA): TGTGCCAGCTCACCACCGGGGGGGCTTTTTGAGCAGTTCTTC.

CDR3 sequence (DNA): TGCGCCAGCGGGACAGGGAGCTATGGCTACACCTTC. It translates to CASGTGSYGYTF. V is TRBV10-2 and J is TRBJ1-2; 9 bases are shared with TRBD1. The CDR3 is made up of 12 amino acids. V shed 8 bases and J 4 bases; nucleotides not matched to a gene: 2. Germline-derived CDR1 and CDR2 are WSHSY and SAAADI.

In nucleotides, the CDR3 is TGTGCCAGCAGCTTCGTTAGCGGGTTGCGCAATGAGCAGTTCTTC. It codes for CASSFVSGLRNEQFF. This chain uses TRBV11-2 with TRBJ2-1; TRBD2 matches at 7 bases. The CDR3 loop spans 15 amino acids. Germline-derived CDR1 and CDR2 are SGHAT and FQNNGV. V lost 3 bases to trimming and J lost 6 bases; unmatched junction nucleotides: 8.

The V gene is TRBV7-9, the J gene TRBJ1-5; 12 bases are shared with TRBD1. The CDR3 totals 15 residues. J was trimmed by 5 bases and V by 5 bases; bases with no gene match: 4. CDR1 and CDR2 from the germline V gene are SEHNR and FQNEAQ (reference sequence). The CDR3 DNA reads TGTGCCAGCAGCGCCGGGACAGGGGGCTATCAGCCCCAGCATTTT. It yields the protein CASSAGTGGYQPQHF.

This chain connects TRBV27 to TRBJ2-5, with D maybe TRBD2 (7 bases). The germline gives CDR1 MNHEY, CDR2 SMNVEV (reference sequence). The CDR3 extends over 14 amino acids. Trimming shortened V by 2 bases and J by 6 bases, and 13 bases separated the two germline ends. CDR3 loop: CASSLRGAGKTQYF. The CDR3 DNA reads TGTGCCAGCAGTTTACGGGGGGCTGGGAAGACCCAGTACTTC.

This clone was recorded once. This rearrangement joins TRBV5-8 to TRBJ2-7; D unclear. The CDR3 is 12 residues long. Trimming cost V 2 bases and J 4 bases, with 7 bases left between them. Germline V CDR1 and CDR2: SGHTS, YDEGEE. CDR3 in amino acids: CASSLNVYEQYF. Written as DNA, the CDR3 is TGTGCCAGCAGCTTAAACGTTTACGAGCAGTACTTC.

The CDR3 loop reads CASSSSTGGRHSPLHF. The CDR3 DNA reads as TGTGCCAGCAGCTCATCGACAGGGGGAAGGCATTCACCCCTCCACTTT. The chain links TRBV7-9 to TRBJ1-6; 9 bases agree with TRBD1. Trimming removed 4 bases from V and 8 bases from J; junction bases left unmatched: 9. Per germline, CDR1 SEHNR and CDR2 FQNEAQ (reference sequence). This CDR3 contains 16 residues.

V is TRBV6-5 and J is TRBJ1-5, with a weak D call TRBD1 (6 bases). This CDR3 region has 13 residues. Germline V gene lookup returns CDR1 MNHEY and CDR2 SVGAGI. V lost 8 bases, J lost 4 bases, and 12 bases lay in between. The CDR3 is CASRKGTNQPQHF. For the CDR3, the DNA is TGTGCCAGCCGGAAGGGGACAAATCAGCCCCAGCATTTT.

This rearrangement joins TRBV2 to TRBJ2-1; D is undetermined. This CDR3 spans 16 amino acids. Germline lookup yields CDR1 SNHLY and CDR2 FYNNEI. The ends were cut back, 0 bases at V and 3 bases at J, with 12 bases in the middle. The CDR3 region is CASSEAAAGVYNEQFF. In nucleotides, the CDR3 is TGTGCCAGCAGTGAAGCAGCTGCTGGCGTCTACAATGAGCAGTTCTTC. Looking up the rest from reference TRBV2 and TRBJ2-1 gives the full variable domain: EPEVTQTPSHQVTQMGQEVILRCVPISNHLYFYWYRQILGQKVEFLVSFYNNEISEKSEIFDDQFSVERPDGSNFTLKIRSTKLEDSAMYFCASSEAAAGVYNEQFFGPGTRLTVL.

V is TRBV5-6 and J is TRBJ1-5, with a tentative D call TRBD1 (5 bases). The CDR3 covers 15 residues. Germline V lookup: CDR1 SGHDT, CDR2 YYEEEE. V shed 6 bases and J shed 2 bases, with 15 bases lying between them. In DNA, the CDR3 is TGTGCCAGCACCTCCTCCGGGGGGGGCAATCAGCCCCAGCATTTT. The encoded protein is CASTSSGGGNQPQHF.